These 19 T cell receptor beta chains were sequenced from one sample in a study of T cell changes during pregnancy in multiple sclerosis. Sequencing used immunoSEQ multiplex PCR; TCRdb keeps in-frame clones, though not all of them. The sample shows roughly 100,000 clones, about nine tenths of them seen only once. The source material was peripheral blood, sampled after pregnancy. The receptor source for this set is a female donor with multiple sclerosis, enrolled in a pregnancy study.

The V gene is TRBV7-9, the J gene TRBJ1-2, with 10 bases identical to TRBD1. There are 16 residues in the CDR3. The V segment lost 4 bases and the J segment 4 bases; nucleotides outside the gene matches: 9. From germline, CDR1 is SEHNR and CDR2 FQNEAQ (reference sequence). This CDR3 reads CASSYSGTGVSYGYTF. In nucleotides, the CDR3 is TGTGCCAGCAGCTATTCCGGGACAGGGGTTAGCTATGGCTACACCTTC.

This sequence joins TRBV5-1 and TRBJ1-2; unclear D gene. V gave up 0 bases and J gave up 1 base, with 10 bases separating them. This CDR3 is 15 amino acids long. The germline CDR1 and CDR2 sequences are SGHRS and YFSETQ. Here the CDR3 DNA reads TGCGCCAGCAGCTTGGATGGAGATTTTAACTATGGCTACACCTTC. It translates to CASSLDGDFNYGYTF.

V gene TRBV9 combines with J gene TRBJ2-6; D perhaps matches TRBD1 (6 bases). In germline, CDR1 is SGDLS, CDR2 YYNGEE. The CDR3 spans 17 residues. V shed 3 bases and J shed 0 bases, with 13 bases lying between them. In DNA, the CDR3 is TGTGCCAGCAGCGAGACAGGCTCGGGCTCTGGGGCCAACGTCCTGACTTTC. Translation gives CASSETGSGSGANVLTF.

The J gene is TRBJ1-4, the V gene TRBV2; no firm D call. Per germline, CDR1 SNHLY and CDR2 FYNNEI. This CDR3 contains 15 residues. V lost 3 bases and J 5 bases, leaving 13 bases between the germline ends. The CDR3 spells CASSDLGGRNEKLFF. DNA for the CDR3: TGTGCCAGCAGTGATTTGGGAGGGAGGAATGAAAAACTGTTTTTT.

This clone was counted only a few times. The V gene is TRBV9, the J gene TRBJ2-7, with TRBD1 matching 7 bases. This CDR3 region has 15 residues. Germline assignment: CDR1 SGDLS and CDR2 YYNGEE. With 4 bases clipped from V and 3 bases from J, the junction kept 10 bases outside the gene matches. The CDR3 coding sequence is TGTGCCAGCAGCCCTGACAGGGTAGCCGGCTACGAGCAGTACTTC. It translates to CASSPDRVAGYEQYF.

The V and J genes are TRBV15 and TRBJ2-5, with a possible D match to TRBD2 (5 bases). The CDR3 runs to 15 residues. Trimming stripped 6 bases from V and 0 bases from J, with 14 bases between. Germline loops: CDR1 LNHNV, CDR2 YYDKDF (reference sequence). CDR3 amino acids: CATRPWLADQETQYF. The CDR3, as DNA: TGTGCCACCAGACCCTGGCTAGCCGACCAAGAGACCCAGTACTTC. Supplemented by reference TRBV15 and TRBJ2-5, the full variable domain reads DAMVIQNPRYQVTQFGKPVTLSCSQTLNHNVMYWYQQKSSQAPKLLFHYYDKDFNNEADTPDNFQSRRPNTSFCFLDIRSPGLGDTAMYLCATRPWLADQETQYFGPGTRLLVL.

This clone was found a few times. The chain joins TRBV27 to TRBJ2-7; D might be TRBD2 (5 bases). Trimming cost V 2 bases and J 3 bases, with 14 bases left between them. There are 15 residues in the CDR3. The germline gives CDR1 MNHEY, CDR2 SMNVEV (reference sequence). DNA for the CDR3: TGTGCCAGCAGTTTAAGTGCGGGCTCCCACTACGAGCAGTACTTC. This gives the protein CASSLSAGSHYEQYF.

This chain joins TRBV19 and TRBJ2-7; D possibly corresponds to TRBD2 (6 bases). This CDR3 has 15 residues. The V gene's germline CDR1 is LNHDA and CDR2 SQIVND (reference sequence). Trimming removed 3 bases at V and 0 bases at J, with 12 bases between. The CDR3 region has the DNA TGTGCCAGTAGTATGAATGCGGGGAGCTCCTACGAGCAGTACTTC. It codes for CASSMNAGSSYEQYF.

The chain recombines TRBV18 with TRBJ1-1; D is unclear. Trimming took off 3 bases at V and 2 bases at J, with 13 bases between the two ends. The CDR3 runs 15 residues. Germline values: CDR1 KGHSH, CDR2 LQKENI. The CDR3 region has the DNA TGTGCCAGCTCACCTGGACCCGGGATCAACACTGAAGCTTTCTTT. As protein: CASSPGPGINTEAFF.

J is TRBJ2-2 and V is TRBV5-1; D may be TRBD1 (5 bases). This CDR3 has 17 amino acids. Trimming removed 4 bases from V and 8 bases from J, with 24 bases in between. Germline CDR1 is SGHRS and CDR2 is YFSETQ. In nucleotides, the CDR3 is TGCGCCAGCAGCCCCGTGGGGCCTCGAGATGTGGGGGGGGAGCTGTTTTTT. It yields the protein CASSPVGPRDVGGELFF.

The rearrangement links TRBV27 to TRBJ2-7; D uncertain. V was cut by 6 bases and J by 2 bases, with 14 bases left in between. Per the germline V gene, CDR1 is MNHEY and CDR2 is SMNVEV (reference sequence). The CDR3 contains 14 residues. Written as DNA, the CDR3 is TGTGCCAGCAGCACAGCAGGCCTTCCCTACGAGCAGTACTTC. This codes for CASSTAGLPYEQYF.

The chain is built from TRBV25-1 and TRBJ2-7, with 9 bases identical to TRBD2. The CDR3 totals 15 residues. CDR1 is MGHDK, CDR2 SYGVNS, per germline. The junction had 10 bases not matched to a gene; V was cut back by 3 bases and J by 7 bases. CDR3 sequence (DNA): TGTGCCAGCAGTGACTATAGCGGGGGTGATGGGGAGCAGTACTTC. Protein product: CASSDYSGGDGEQYF.

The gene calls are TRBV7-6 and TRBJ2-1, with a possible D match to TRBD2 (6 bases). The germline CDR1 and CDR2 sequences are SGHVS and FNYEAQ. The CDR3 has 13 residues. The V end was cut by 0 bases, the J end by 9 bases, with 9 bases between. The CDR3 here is CASSLAGGGEQFF. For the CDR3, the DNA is TGTGCCAGCAGCTTAGCGGGGGGTGGTGAGCAGTTCTTC.

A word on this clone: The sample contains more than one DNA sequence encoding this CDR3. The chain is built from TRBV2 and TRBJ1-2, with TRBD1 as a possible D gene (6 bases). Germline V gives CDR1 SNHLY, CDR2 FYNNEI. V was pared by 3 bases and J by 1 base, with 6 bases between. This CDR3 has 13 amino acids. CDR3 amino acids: CASSDRGNYGYTF. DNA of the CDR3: TGTGCCAGCAGTGACAGGGGTAACTATGGCTACACCTTC.

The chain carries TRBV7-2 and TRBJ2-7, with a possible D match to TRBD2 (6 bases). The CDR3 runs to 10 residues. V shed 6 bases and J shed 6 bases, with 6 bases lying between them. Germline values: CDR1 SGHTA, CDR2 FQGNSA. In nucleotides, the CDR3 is TGTGCCAGCAGGGGGGGCGAGCAGTACTTC. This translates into CASRGGEQYF.

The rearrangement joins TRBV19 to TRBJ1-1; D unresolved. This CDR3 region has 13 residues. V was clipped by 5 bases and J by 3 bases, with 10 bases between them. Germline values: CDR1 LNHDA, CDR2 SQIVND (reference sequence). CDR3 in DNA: TGTGCCAGTAGTTCGGCAGGATACACTGAAGCTTTCTTT. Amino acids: CASSSAGYTEAFF.

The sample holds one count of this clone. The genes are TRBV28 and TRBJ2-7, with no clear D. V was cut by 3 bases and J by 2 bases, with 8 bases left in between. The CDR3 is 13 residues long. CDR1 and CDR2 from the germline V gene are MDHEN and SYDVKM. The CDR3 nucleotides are TGTGCCAGCAGTTTTAACCAGGCCTACGAGCAGTACTTC. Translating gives CASSFNQAYEQYF. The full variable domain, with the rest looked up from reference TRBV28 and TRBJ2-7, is DVKVTQSSRYLVKRTGEKVFLECVQDMDHENMFWYRQDPGLGLRLIYFSYDVKMKEKGDIPEGYSVSREKKERFSLILESASTNQTSMYLCASSFNQAYEQYFGPGTRLTVT.

The CDR3 DNA reads as TGTGCCAGCAGTTTTGGGGACAGGGTCAATTCACCCCTCCACTTT. Protein sequence: CASSFGDRVNSPLHF. The chain employs TRBV28 and TRBJ1-6; 9 bases align to TRBD1. V gave up 3 bases and J gave up 7 bases; unmatched junction bases: 4. The CDR3 contains 15 residues. The germline V gene encodes CDR1 MDHEN and CDR2 SYDVKM.

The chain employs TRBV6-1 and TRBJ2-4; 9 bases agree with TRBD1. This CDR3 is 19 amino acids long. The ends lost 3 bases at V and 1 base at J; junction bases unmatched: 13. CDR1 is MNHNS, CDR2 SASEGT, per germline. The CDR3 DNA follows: TGTGCCAGCAGTGAGCGGGACAGGGTTGGGGTTTGGGCCAAAAACATTCAGTACTTC. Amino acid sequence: CASSERDRVGVWAKNIQYF.